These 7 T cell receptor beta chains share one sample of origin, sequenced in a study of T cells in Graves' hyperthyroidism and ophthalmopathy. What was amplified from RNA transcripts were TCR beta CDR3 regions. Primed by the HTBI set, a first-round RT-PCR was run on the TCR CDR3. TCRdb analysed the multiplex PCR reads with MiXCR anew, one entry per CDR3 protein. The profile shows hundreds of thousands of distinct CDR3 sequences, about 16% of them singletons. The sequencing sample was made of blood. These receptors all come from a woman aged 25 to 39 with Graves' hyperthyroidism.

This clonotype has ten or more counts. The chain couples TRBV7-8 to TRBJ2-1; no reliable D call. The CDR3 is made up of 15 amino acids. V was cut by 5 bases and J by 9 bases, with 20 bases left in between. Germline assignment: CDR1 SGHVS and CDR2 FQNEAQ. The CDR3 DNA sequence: TGTGCCAGCAGCCCGAGCAGAAGTACCTGGGGTGAGCAGTTCTTC. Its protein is CASSPSRSTWGEQFF.

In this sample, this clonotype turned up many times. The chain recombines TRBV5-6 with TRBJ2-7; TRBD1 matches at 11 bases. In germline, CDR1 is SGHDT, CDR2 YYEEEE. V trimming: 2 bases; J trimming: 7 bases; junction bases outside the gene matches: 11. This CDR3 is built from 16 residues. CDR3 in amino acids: CASSLGADRGRREQYF. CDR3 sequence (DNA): TGTGCCAGCAGCTTAGGCGCGGACAGGGGGCGTCGGGAGCAGTACTTC.

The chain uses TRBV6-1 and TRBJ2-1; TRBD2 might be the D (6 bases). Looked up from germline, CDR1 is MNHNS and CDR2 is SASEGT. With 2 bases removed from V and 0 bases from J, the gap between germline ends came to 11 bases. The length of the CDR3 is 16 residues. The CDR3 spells CASSEWAGSSYNEQFF. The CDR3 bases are TGTGCCAGCAGTGAATGGGCGGGAAGCTCCTACAATGAGCAGTTCTTC.

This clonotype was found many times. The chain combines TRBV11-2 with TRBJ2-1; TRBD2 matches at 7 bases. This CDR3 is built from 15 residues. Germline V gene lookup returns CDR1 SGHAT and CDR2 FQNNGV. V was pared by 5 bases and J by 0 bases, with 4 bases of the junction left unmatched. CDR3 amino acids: CASSPGTNSYNEQFF. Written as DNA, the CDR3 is TGTGCCAGCAGCCCCGGGACTAACTCCTACAATGAGCAGTTCTTC.

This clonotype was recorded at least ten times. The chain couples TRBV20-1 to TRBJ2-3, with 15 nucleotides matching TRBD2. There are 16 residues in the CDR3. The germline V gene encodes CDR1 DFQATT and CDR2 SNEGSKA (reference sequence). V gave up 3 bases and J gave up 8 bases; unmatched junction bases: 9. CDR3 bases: TGCAGTGCTAGTGTGGGACTAGCGGGAGGTGGTGGTACGCAGTATTTT. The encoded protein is CSASVGLAGGGGTQYF.

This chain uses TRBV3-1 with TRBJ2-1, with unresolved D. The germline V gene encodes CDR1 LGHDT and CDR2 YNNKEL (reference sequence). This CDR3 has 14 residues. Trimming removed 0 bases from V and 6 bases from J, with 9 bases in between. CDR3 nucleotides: TGTGCCAGCAGCCAAGAACGCAAGGCCAATGAGCAGTTCTTC. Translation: CASSQERKANEQFF.

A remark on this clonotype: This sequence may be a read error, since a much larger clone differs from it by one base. The CDR3 loop reads CASTSGEGQGQPQHF. The CDR3 region has the DNA TGTGCCAGCACCTCTGGAGAGGGGCAGGGTCAGCCCCAGCATTTT. This chain uses TRBV28 with TRBJ1-5; TRBD1 is a possible D gene (5 bases). Germline loops: CDR1 MDHEN, CDR2 SYDVKM. The CDR3 has 15 amino acids. V shed 7 bases and J shed 6 bases, with 19 bases lying between them. Based on the CDR3 plus reference TRBV28 and TRBJ1-5, the full variable domain is DVKVTQSSRYLVKRTGEKVFLECVQDMDHENMFWYRQDPGLGLRLIYFSYDVKMKEKGDIPEGYSVSREKKERFSLILESASTNQTSMYLCASTSGEGQGQPQHFGDGTRLSIL.